This TCR beta chain originates from a study of Graves' ophthalmopathy and Graves' hyperthyroidism. CDR1 and CDR2 from the germline V gene are SGHRS and YFSETQ. With 1 base removed from V and 4 bases from J, the gap between germline ends came to 9 bases. This CDR3 has 13 residues. This clonotype was counted ten times or more. Beta-chain TCR CDR3 regions were amplified from RNA transcripts. HTBI primers primed a first-round RT-PCR, and a second-round multiplex PCR followed. TCRdb ran MiXCR on the multiplex PCR reads and lists one entry per CDR3 protein. The repertoire holds about 370,000 distinct CDR3 sequences, with 17% as singletons.

The chain couples TRBV5-1 to TRBJ2-7; perhaps TRBD2 as D (5 bases). Source material: peripheral blood. The TCR sequence derives from an adult woman with stable Graves' hyperthyroidism. The DNA for the CDR3 is TGCGCCAGCAGCTTGAGGTCGGGGTACGAGCAGTACTTC. Its protein product is CASSLRSGYEQYF.